This passage covers 23 T cell receptor beta chains from one sample sequenced in a study of blood T cell repertoires in COVID-19 (dated by TCRdb to 2020 to 2021). Libraries were built with the immunoSEQ multiplex PCR assay. Sourced from immuneACCESS, this table was stored by TCRdb with only in-frame sequences that have V and J called. A share of the clones is absent; for the studies checked, an unresolved V gene accounts for under half, and the remainder has no known explanation. The sample includes roughly 200,000 clones, with more than 70% observed a single time. The ten largest account for 5% to 7% of the sample. Material for sequencing was PBMCs or T cells enriched from blood (not recorded which). The source of these receptors is a man aged 35 to 55 with acute COVID-19.

This rearrangement joins TRBV5-1 to TRBJ2-1; 9 nucleotides align to TRBD2. Trimming took 5 bases from V and 10 from J; bases not matched to a gene: 7. The germline V gene has CDR1 SGHRS and CDR2 YFSETQ. The CDR3 loop spans 13 amino acids. The CDR3 loop is CASRREGPGEQFF. CDR3 DNA: TGCGCCAGCAGGCGGGAGGGCCCAGGGGAGCAGTTCTTC.

V and J are TRBV27 and TRBJ2-3; D possibly corresponds to TRBD2 (6 bases). The ends were cut back, 7 bases at V and 4 bases at J, with 15 bases in the middle. This CDR3 has 14 residues. Germline V CDR1 and CDR2: MNHEY, SMNVEV (reference sequence). CDR3 residues: CASITGTESDTQYF. Here the CDR3 DNA reads TGTGCCAGCATTACCGGGACTGAGTCAGATACGCAGTATTTT.

The chain recombines TRBV6-5 with TRBJ1-1, with D uncertain. This CDR3 comprises 13 residues. V was cut by 2 bases and J by 1 base, with 5 bases left in between. CDR1 is MNHEY, CDR2 SVGAGI, per germline. CDR3 in amino acids: CASSYSENTEAFF. In nucleotides, the CDR3 is TGTGCCAGCAGTTACAGCGAGAACACTGAAGCTTTCTTT.

This clone showed up just once. V usage is TRBV7-9 and J usage is TRBJ2-3; D is undetermined. CDR1 is SEHNR, CDR2 FQNEAQ, per germline (reference sequence). The CDR3 runs to 14 residues. Trimming shortened V by 5 bases and J by 4 bases, and 13 bases separated the two germline ends. CDR3 coding DNA: TGTGCCAGCAGCCCCTCGGTAGCCCCAGATACGCAGTATTTT. This sequence encodes CASSPSVAPDTQYF.

The J gene is TRBJ1-1, the V gene TRBV6-5; no clear D gene. Looked up from germline, CDR1 is MNHEY and CDR2 is SVGAGI. V lost 2 bases and J 1 base, leaving 11 bases between the germline ends. The CDR3 extends over 15 amino acids. Written as DNA, the CDR3 is TGTGCCAGCAGTTACCAGACCTCGGGGAACACTGAAGCTTTCTTT. Protein product: CASSYQTSGNTEAFF.

The table lists this clone with a few counts. This sequence joins TRBV7-9 and TRBJ2-1; D is undetermined. The germline gives CDR1 SEHNR, CDR2 FQNEAQ (reference sequence). The V end was cut by 3 bases, the J end by 5 bases, with 11 bases between. There are 14 residues in the CDR3. The CDR3, as DNA: TGTGCCAGCAGCTTGAATCTGGCAAACAATGAGCAGTTCTTC. Residues: CASSLNLANNEQFF.

This clone was recorded a few times. The chain has TRBV1 and TRBJ2-2; the table's TRBD1 call for D was not verified on the DNA. TRBV1 is shown as a pseudogene. This CDR3 has 15 amino acids. CDR3 protein: CTSSFRDRGTGELFF. CDR3 DNA sequence: TGCACCAGCAGCTTCCGGGACAGGGGGACCGGGGAGCTGTTTTTT.

For the CDR3, the DNA is TGTGCCAGCAGCGTAGTGGCGGCCGGGGAGCTGTTTTTT. Translated, it gives CASSVVAAGELFF. The V call is TRBV9, the J call TRBJ2-2; no firm D call. Germline values: CDR1 SGDLS, CDR2 YYNGEE. Trimming pared 0 bases from V and 6 bases from J, leaving 6 bases between. The CDR3 is 13 residues long.

The chain employs TRBV11-2 and TRBJ1-1, with unresolved D. Trimming left V 7 bases short and J 3 bases short, with 12 bases between. This CDR3 has 13 residues. Germline CDR1 is SGHAT and CDR2 is FQNNGV. CDR3 sequence: CASTRTGDTEAFF. CDR3 DNA sequence: TGTGCCAGCACCCGGACCGGGGACACTGAAGCTTTCTTT.

The genes are TRBV5-1 and TRBJ2-1; D is unclear. This CDR3 spans 13 amino acids. Germline-derived CDR1 and CDR2 are SGHRS and YFSETQ. Trimming left V 4 bases short and J 7 bases short, with 12 bases between. CDR3 sequence: CASSPSAENEQFF. The CDR3 nucleotides read TGCGCCAGCAGCCCCTCGGCGGAGAATGAGCAGTTCTTC.

This sequence joins TRBV7-3 and TRBJ2-5, with TRBD2 matching 8 bases. This CDR3 spans 14 amino acids. V trimming: 5 bases; J trimming: 5 bases; junction bases outside the gene matches: 7. Germline loops: CDR1 SGHTA, CDR2 FQGTGA. CDR3 coding DNA: TGTGCCAGCAGCCGAGCGGGAGTGGAGGAGACCCAGTACTTC. Its translation is CASSRAGVEETQYF.

The rearrangement uses TRBV10-1 and TRBJ2-3, with TRBD1 matching over 7 bases. Germline trimming cut 5 bases from V and 8 bases from J; bases unmatched to any gene: 1. In germline, CDR1 is WNHNN, CDR2 SYGVQD (reference sequence). CDR3 length equals 11 residues. This CDR3 reads CASSSGGTQYF. In nucleotides, the CDR3 is TGCGCCAGCAGTTCAGGGGGTACGCAGTATTTT.

This clone came up once. V and J are TRBV25-1 and TRBJ2-7; TRBD1 is a possible D gene (5 bases). The CDR3 extends over 12 amino acids. Germline V gene lookup returns CDR1 MGHDK and CDR2 SYGVNS. Trimming took off 4 bases at V and 6 bases at J, with 10 bases between the two ends. CDR3 DNA: TGTGCCAGCAGTGGCCAGGGTACCGAGCAGTACTTC. It encodes CASSGQGTEQYF.

The V call is TRBV2, the J call TRBJ2-7, with 11 bases that match TRBD1. The ends lost 4 bases at V and 5 bases at J; junction bases unmatched: 4. Germline assignment: CDR1 SNHLY and CDR2 FYNNEI. CDR3 length: 14 amino acids. Here the CDR3 reads CASSGDRGFHEQYF. As DNA, the CDR3 is TGTGCCAGCAGTGGGGACAGGGGGTTCCACGAGCAGTACTTC.

This chain joins TRBV28 and TRBJ1-2, with D perhaps TRBD1 (5 bases). The V end was cut by 2 bases, the J end by 4 bases, with 14 bases between. This CDR3 has 15 amino acids. The V gene's germline CDR1 is MDHEN and CDR2 SYDVKM. CDR3 region: CASSLTRQGTYGYTF. DNA for the CDR3: TGTGCCAGCAGTTTAACCCGCCAGGGTACCTATGGCTACACCTTC.

The rearrangement uses TRBV9 and TRBJ2-7, with 9 bases that match TRBD1. CDR1 and CDR2 from the germline V gene are SGDLS and YYNGEE. The J segment lost 6 bases and the V segment lost 5 bases, leaving 15 bases of the junction unmatched. This CDR3 spans 16 amino acids. The CDR3 protein is CASSRWTGDLGGEQYF. In nucleotides, the CDR3 is TGTGCCAGCAGTAGGTGGACAGGGGATTTGGGAGGCGAGCAGTACTTC.

The chain links TRBV5-1 to TRBJ2-3; weak D call: TRBD1 (6 bases). Germline-derived CDR1 and CDR2 are SGHRS and YFSETQ. V was clipped by 0 bases and J by 4 bases, with 12 bases between them. This CDR3 is 15 amino acids long. For the CDR3, the DNA is TGCGCCAGCAGCTTGGCTTTACAGGGCCCAGATACGCAGTATTTT. This translates into CASSLALQGPDTQYF. Drawing the rest from reference TRBV5-1 and TRBJ2-3, the complete variable domain is KAGVTQTPRYLIKTRGQQVTLSCSPISGHRSVSWYQQTPGQGLQFLFEYFSETQRNKGNFPGRFSGRQFSNSRSEMNVSTLELGDSALYLCASSLALQGPDTQYFGPGTRLTVL.

The chain has TRBV4-3 and TRBJ1-2; D ambiguous. The germline V gene encodes CDR1 LGHNA and CDR2 YSLEER. With 0 bases removed from V and 1 base from J, the gap between germline ends came to 9 bases. CDR3 length equals 15 residues. The DNA for the CDR3 is TGCGCCAGCAGCCAAGAAGCTATAAATAACTATGGCTACACCTTC. Translation: CASSQEAINNYGYTF.

The rearrangement uses TRBV7-2 and TRBJ2-1; 7 bases match TRBD2. CDR1 is SGHTA, CDR2 FQGNSA, per germline. The V gene end was trimmed by 3 bases and the J gene end by 8 bases; junction bases not matched to a gene: 4. The CDR3 is 13 amino acids. The CDR3 DNA reads as TGTGCCAGCAGCTTGAGACTAGCCGATGAGCAGTTCTTC. It encodes CASSLRLADEQFF.

This clone was observed a single time. The chain is built from TRBV28 and TRBJ2-3; tentative D call: TRBD2 (5 bases). V was pared by 5 bases and J by 6 bases, with 12 bases between. This CDR3 contains 13 residues. CDR1 is MDHEN, CDR2 SYDVKM, per germline. DNA of the CDR3: TGTGCCAGCAGTCCCTACGAGCGGGATACGCAGTATTTT. Its translation: CASSPYERDTQYF.

The genes are TRBV6-5 and TRBJ2-7, with TRBD1 matching over 7 bases. The CDR3 runs 13 residues. Per the germline V gene, CDR1 is MNHEY and CDR2 is SVGAGI. J gave up 3 bases and V 8 bases, and 7 bases lay outside the gene matches. The chain's CDR3 is CASGNRGYYEQYF. CDR3 nucleotide sequence: TGTGCCAGCGGCAACAGGGGATACTACGAGCAGTACTTC.

The chain joins TRBV7-6 to TRBJ2-2; D is possibly TRBD1 (5 bases). The CDR3 contains 15 residues. The V gene's germline CDR1 is SGHVS and CDR2 FNYEAQ. Trimming removed 5 bases at V and 2 bases at J, with 12 bases between. The CDR3 region has the DNA TGTGCCAGCAGCCTAACAGGACCAAACACCGGGGAGCTGTTTTTT. Protein product: CASSLTGPNTGELFF.

This sequence joins TRBV9 and TRBJ2-5, with TRBD1 as a possible D gene (5 bases). The CDR3 loop spans 15 amino acids. Between the trimmed V and J ends, which lost 0 bases and 2 bases, there was a span of 11 bases. Germline values: CDR1 SGDLS, CDR2 YYNGEE. The CDR3 protein is CASSVGGLGQETQYF. The CDR3 DNA reads as TGTGCCAGCAGCGTAGGGGGCTTGGGTCAAGAGACCCAGTACTTC.